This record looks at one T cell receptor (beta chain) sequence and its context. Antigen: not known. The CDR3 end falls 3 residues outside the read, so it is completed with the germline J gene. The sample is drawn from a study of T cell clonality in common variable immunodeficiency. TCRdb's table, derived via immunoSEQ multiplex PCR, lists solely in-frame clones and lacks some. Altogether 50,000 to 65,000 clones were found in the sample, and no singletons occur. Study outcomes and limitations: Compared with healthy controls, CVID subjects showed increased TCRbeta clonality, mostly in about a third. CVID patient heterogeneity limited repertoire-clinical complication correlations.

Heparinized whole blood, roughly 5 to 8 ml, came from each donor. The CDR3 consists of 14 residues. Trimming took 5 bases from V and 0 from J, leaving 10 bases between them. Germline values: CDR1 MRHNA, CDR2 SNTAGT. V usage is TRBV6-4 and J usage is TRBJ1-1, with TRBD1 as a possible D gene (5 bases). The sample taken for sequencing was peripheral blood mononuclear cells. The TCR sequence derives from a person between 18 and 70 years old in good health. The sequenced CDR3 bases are TGTGCCAGCAGTTGGACACCAATGAACACTGAA. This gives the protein CASSWTPMNTE. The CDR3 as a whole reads CASSWTPMNTEAFF.